The clone carrying this T cell receptor beta chain occurred a few times. Its antigen is undetermined. The CDR3 length is 13 residues. J was trimmed by 3 bases and V by 6 bases; bases with no gene match: 3. Germline CDR1 is MNHNS and CDR2 is SASEGT. Researchers ran the PCR with 60 Vbeta and 13 Jbeta primers. Profiled with immunoSEQ multiplex PCR; TCRdb holds only in-frame clones, not every one. Among over 70,000 clones, 80% were seen once, and the ten largest hold roughly 32%. This entry comes from a study of cytomegalovirus exposure and HLA in healthy donors. General study points: A later analysis linked some 17,000 TCR beta sequences to HLA alleles at 0.05 false discovery rate.

This chain joins TRBV6-1 and TRBJ2-3; TRBD1 aligns across 7 bases. The origin of this receptor is a man aged 45 to 65 in good health and CMV-seropositive. Sequenced material: PBMCs. The CDR3 region has the DNA TGTGCCAGCAGGGGGACAGCTACAGATACGCAGTATTTT. It encodes CASRGTATDTQYF.